This T cell receptor beta chain appears in the sequencing data of a study of T cells after somatic rescue of genetic block (dated by TCRdb to the early 2020s). For the wider study: The study assessed how robust, over the long term, a T-cell system was when the system had developed through somatic rescue of a genetic block in T-cell development.

Library method: the immunoSEQ multiplex PCR assay. Sourced from immuneACCESS, this table was stored by TCRdb with only in-frame sequences that have V and J called. A share of the clones is absent; for the studies checked, an unresolved V gene accounts for under half, and the remainder has no known explanation. This sample lists tens of thousands of clones; under 95% were detected once. The leading ten clones occupy about 3% of the sample. From the cysteine through the phenylalanine, the CDR3 covers 12 amino acids. The DNA shown is the 36-base CDR3, in frame from base 1. V is cut back by 4 bases and J by 12 bases, with 3 bases in the junction unmatched. The germline V gene encodes CDR1 SEHNR and CDR2 FQNEAQ (reference sequence). Regarding this clone: This receptor's antigen is unknown. Per-base quality was not reported, and no clone a single base away is much larger than it.

The clonotype comes from a man in his forties or fifties. The chain is made from TRBV7-9 and TRBJ2-1; the central 10 bases match TRBD2. What was sequenced was peripheral blood mononuclear cells (PBMCs). The sequenced DNA is TGTGCCAGCAGCTCGTTAGCGGGAGGGCAGTTCTTC. Translation gives CASSSLAGGQFF.